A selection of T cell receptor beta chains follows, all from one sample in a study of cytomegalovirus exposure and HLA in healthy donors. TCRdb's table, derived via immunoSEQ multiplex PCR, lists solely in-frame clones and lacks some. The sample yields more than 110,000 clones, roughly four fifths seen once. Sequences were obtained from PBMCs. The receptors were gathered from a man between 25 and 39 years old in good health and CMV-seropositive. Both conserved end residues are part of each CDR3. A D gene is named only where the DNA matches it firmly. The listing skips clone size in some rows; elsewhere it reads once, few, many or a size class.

TGTGCCAGTAGGGACAGTCCCCTTGGGGCAGATACGCAGTATTTT,CASRDSPLGADTQYF,TRBJ2-3,-,TRBV19,-
TGTGCCAGCAGCCTCGAAGGACAGGGGAATCAGCCCCAGCATTTT,CASSLEGQGNQPQHF,TRBJ1-5,-,TRBV7-2,TRBD1
TGTGCCAGCAGCCCCGGACTCCTCCTAGAGACCCAGTACTTC,CASSPGLLLETQYF,TRBJ2-5,once,TRBV14,-
TGTGCCAGCAGCCCCCCCAGGGGGCTGGAGGCAGATACGCAGTATTTT,CASSPPRGLEADTQYF,TRBJ2-3,-,TRBV7-9,TRBD1
TGTGCCAGCAGCTTAGCCAGATATTCTGAAGCTTTCTTT,CASSLARYSEAFF,TRBJ1-1,-,TRBV11-2,-
TGTGCCAGCAGCCCTCGGGATTATGGCTACACCTTC,CASSPRDYGYTF,TRBJ1-2,-,TRBV7-9,-
TGTGCCAGCAGTCGGGCCGGGGGGGGCACAGATACGCAGTATTTT,CASSRAGGGTDTQYF,TRBJ2-3,-,TRBV21-1,-
TGTGCCAGCAGCCAGGACACTTATCAGCCCCAGCATTTT,CASSQDTYQPQHF,TRBJ1-5,-,TRBV14,-
TGTGCAAGTCGCAAACAGGGGGCAGTGGACGAAAAACTGTTTTTT,CASRKQGAVDEKLFF,TRBJ1-4,-,TRBV12-2,-
TGTGCCAGTAGTAATCTAGCGGGGCCCACAGATACGCAGTATTTT,CASSNLAGPTDTQYF,TRBJ2-3,-,TRBV19,TRBD2
TGTGCCAGCAGCGCGGGGACTAGCGGGGGCGTTGGGGGCACAGATACGCAGTATTTT,CASSAGTSGGVGGTDTQYF,TRBJ2-3,-,TRBV9,TRBD2
TGTGCCAGCAGTTCTCAGGGTCGCGGGGCAGATACGCAGTATTTT,CASSSQGRGADTQYF,TRBJ2-3,-,TRBV7-2,-
TGTGCCAGCAGTGCCGGGACAGGGGGAAGCTCCTACGAGCAGTACTTC,CASSAGTGGSSYEQYF,TRBJ2-7,-,TRBV6-1,TRBD1